The next 6 T cell receptor beta chains were all read from a single sample in a study of identical twins. TCRdb re-called the 5' RACE reads with MiXCR, one entry per CDR3 protein. The sample has a few hundred thousand distinct CDR3 sequences; 9% to 15% are singletons. These data also formed part of another study, on yellow fever vaccine responses in identical twins.

The sequencing sample was made of CD8+ T cells sorted from blood. The receptors derive from a woman aged 18-35 years in good health.

The CDR3 loop is CATSRDRASGSYNEQFF. The DNA of the CDR3 is TGTGCCACCAGCAGAGATAGGGCTAGCGGATCATACAATGAGCAGTTCTTC. This chain uses TRBV15 with TRBJ2-1; 7 bases agree with TRBD2. CDR3 size: 17 residues. Germline CDR1 LNHNV, CDR2 YYDKDF (reference sequence). J was trimmed by 4 bases and V by 0 bases; bases with no gene match: 9. Full variable domain (rest looked up from reference TRBV15 and TRBJ2-1): DAMVIQNPRYQVTQFGKPVTLSCSQTLNHNVMYWYQQKSSQAPKLLFHYYDKDFNNEADTPDNFQSRRPNTSFCFLDIRSPGLGDTAMYLCATSRDRASGSYNEQFFGPGTRLTVL.

The J gene is TRBJ2-7, the V gene TRBV7-2; no clear D gene. CDR3 size: 12 residues. In germline, CDR1 is SGHTA, CDR2 FQGNSA. Trimming left V 3 bases short and J 7 bases short, with 10 bases between. CDR3 loop: CASSLGPREQYF. CDR3 nucleotide sequence: TGTGCCAGCAGCTTGGGCCCGCGGGAGCAGTACTTC. Complete variable domain (other parts from reference TRBV7-2 and TRBJ2-7): GAGVSQSPSNKVTEKGKDVELRCDPISGHTALYWYRQSLGQGLEFLIYFQGNSAPDKSGLPSDRFSAERTGGSVSTLTIQRTQQEDSAVYLCASSLGPREQYFGPGTRLTVT.

This chain joins TRBV4-1 and TRBJ2-7, with 8 positions matching TRBD2. CDR3 length equals 16 residues. Germline V gene sequence: CDR1 MGHRA, CDR2 YSYEKL. Trimming at V came to 1 base and at J to 0 bases, leaving 5 bases not matched to a gene. The CDR3 region is CASSQGPAGASYEQYF. CDR3 nucleotide sequence: TGCGCCAGCAGCCAAGGTCCAGCGGGAGCCTCCTACGAGCAGTACTTC.

This chain connects TRBV28 to TRBJ2-2; D call uncertain. The length of the CDR3 is 13 residues. CDR1 and CDR2 (germline): MDHEN, SYDVKM. V lost 2 bases, J lost 7 bases, and 8 bases lay in between. The CDR3, as DNA: TGTGCCAGCAGTTTACAATGGGGCGGGGAGCTGTTTTTT. This gives the protein CASSLQWGGELFF.

The V call is TRBV9, the J call TRBJ1-6; maybe TRBD1 (5 bases). The germline V gene has CDR1 SGDLS and CDR2 YYNGEE. This CDR3 region has 15 residues. Trimming left V 4 bases short and J 4 bases short, with 12 bases between. DNA of the CDR3: TGTGCCAGCAGCTTCCGGGACGGATATAATTCACCCCTCCACTTT. Translation gives CASSFRDGYNSPLHF.

In this sample, this clonotype turned up a few times. The rearrangement joins TRBV11-2 to TRBJ1-1; TRBD1 is a possible D gene (5 bases). The length of the CDR3 is 13 residues. V dropped 6 bases and J dropped 6 bases, with 14 bases sitting between them. The germline CDR1 and CDR2 sequences are SGHAT and FQNNGV. The CDR3 region is CASSTAGDPEAFF. The CDR3 region has the DNA TGTGCCAGCAGTACAGCCGGGGACCCTGAAGCTTTCTTT. Together with reference TRBV11-2 and TRBJ1-1, the CDR3 gives the full variable domain: EAGVAQSPRYKIIEKRQSVAFWCNPISGHATLYWYQQILGQGPKLLIQFQNNGVVDDSQLPKDRFSAERLKGVDSTLKIQPAKLEDSAVYLCASSTAGDPEAFFGQGTRLTVV.